A few counts support the clone carrying this T cell receptor (beta chain). The antigen remains undetermined. This CDR3 comprises 14 residues. V was shortened by 0 bases and J by 10 bases, with 14 bases between the two germline ends. Per germline, CDR1 SGHRS and CDR2 YFSETQ. This sample was included in a study of identical twins. Study results and limitations: Weaker excess twin sharing was seen among beta out-of-frame sequences.

A universal primer site came from template switching; cDNA carried unique molecular identifiers. TCRdb recomputed calls from the 5' RACE reads with MiXCR, one row per CDR3 protein. The table includes 450,000 or so distinct CDR3 sequences, 13% to 15% detected once. This sample was shared with a second study, whose subject was yellow fever vaccine responses in identical twins.

The rearrangement uses TRBV5-1 and TRBJ2-1; D gene uncertain. This TCR was recovered from a woman aged 18-30 years in good health. The sample comprised CD4+ T cells sorted from blood. The CDR3: CASSLGASRHEQFF. In nucleotides, the CDR3 is TGCGCCAGCAGCTTGGGTGCCTCAAGGCACGAGCAGTTCTTC. The whole variable domain, filled in from reference TRBV5-1 and TRBJ2-1, reads KAGVTQTPRYLIKTRGQQVTLSCSPISGHRSVSWYQQTPGQGLQFLFEYFSETQRNKGNFPGRFSGRQFSNSRSEMNVSTLELGDSALYLCASSLGASRHEQFFGPGTRLTVL.